The rows below give T cell receptor beta chains drawn from one sample of a study of cytomegalovirus exposure and HLA in healthy donors. Generated by immunoSEQ multiplex PCR, the TCRdb table keeps only in-frame clones and is missing some. The sample has about 200,000 clones, approximately 12% seen once. The sample was PBMCs. These receptor sequences come from a man aged 45-65 years in good health and CMV-seropositive. Both conserved end residues are part of each CDR3. D genes are given only for firm matches. Rows may omit the clone size; those that give it use once, few, many or a size class.

D gene: -; V gene: TRBV6-1; clone size: few; J gene: TRBJ1-1; CDR3 DNA: TGTGCCAGCAAAAACAGCTTTAACACTGAAGCTTTCTTT; CDR3 protein: CASKNSFNTEAFF
D gene: TRBD1; V gene: TRBV27; clone size: -; J gene: TRBJ1-1; CDR3 DNA: TGTGCCAGCAGCCCAAAGGGACAGGGAATTTTGGCTTTCTTT; CDR3 protein: CASSPKGQGILAFF
D gene: -; V gene: TRBV21-1; clone size: few; J gene: TRBJ2-1; CDR3 DNA: TGTGCCAGCAGCAAAGAGGCAGGGGGCCTACCCAATGAGCAGTTCTTC; CDR3 protein: CASSKEAGGLPNEQFF
D gene: TRBD1; V gene: TRBV5-6; clone size: few; J gene: TRBJ1-2; CDR3 DNA: TGTGCCAGCAGCCGAAGGGACAGGGGGCCGGGCTACACCTTC; CDR3 protein: CASSRRDRGPGYTF
D gene: TRBD2; V gene: TRBV7-3; clone size: -; J gene: TRBJ2-1; CDR3 DNA: TGTGCCAGCAGCCCCAACGGCGGGAGCTCCTACAATGAGCAGTTCTTC; CDR3 protein: CASSPNGGSSYNEQFF
D gene: -; V gene: TRBV5-4; clone size: few; J gene: TRBJ1-2; CDR3 DNA: TGTGCCAGCAGCTTGGCCTCGGGGGTTGGCTATGGCTACACCTTC; CDR3 protein: CASSLASGVGYGYTF
D gene: -; V gene: TRBV6-1; clone size: once; J gene: TRBJ2-7; CDR3 DNA: TGTGCCAGCAGTGAAGCAAACAGGGTAAACGAGCAGTACTTC; CDR3 protein: CASSEANRVNEQYF
D gene: TRBD1; V gene: TRBV6-5; clone size: few; J gene: TRBJ1-1; CDR3 DNA: TGTGCCAGCAGGTTGGGACAGGGGACTTTCTTT; CDR3 protein: CASRLGQGTFF
D gene: -; V gene: TRBV6-6; clone size: -; J gene: TRBJ2-2; CDR3 DNA: TGTGCCAGCAGTTACTACTCGGGGAGGCCCGGGGAGCTGTTTTTT; CDR3 protein: CASSYYSGRPGELFF
D gene: TRBD1; V gene: TRBV5-6; clone size: -; J gene: TRBJ2-5; CDR3 DNA: TGTGCCAGCAGCGCCAGCGACAGGGGGGTGTTGGAGACCCAGTACTTC; CDR3 protein: CASSASDRGVLETQYF
D gene: -; V gene: TRBV7-9; clone size: few; J gene: TRBJ2-1; CDR3 DNA: TGTGCCAGCAGCTTAACGACTAGAAACAATGAGCAGTTCTTC; CDR3 protein: CASSLTTRNNEQFF
D gene: -; V gene: TRBV23-1; clone size: few; J gene: TRBJ2-3; CDR3 DNA: TGCGCCAGCAGTCCTCATCGGGAGAGCCGGAGTATAGGGACAGATACGCAGTATTTT; CDR3 protein: CASSPHRESRSIGTDTQYF
D gene: TRBD1; V gene: TRBV4-3; clone size: -; J gene: TRBJ2-1; CDR3 DNA: TGCGCCAGCAGCCAAGGGACAGGGATGGGCCCTCCGTTCTTC; CDR3 protein: CASSQGTGMGPPFF
D gene: -; V gene: TRBV7-9; clone size: -; J gene: TRBJ1-2; CDR3 DNA: TGTGCCAGCAGCTTCAGGAACTATGGCTACACCTTC; CDR3 protein: CASSFRNYGYTF
D gene: -; V gene: TRBV5-1; clone size: -; J gene: TRBJ2-2; CDR3 DNA: TGCGCCAGCAGCCTTCTAACGGGGGTAACCGGGGAGCTGTTTTTT; CDR3 protein: CASSLLTGVTGELFF
D gene: -; V gene: TRBV6-1; clone size: -; J gene: TRBJ1-1; CDR3 DNA: TGTGCCAACAGTGAACACAGGACAATTTTGAACACTGAAGCTTTCTTT; CDR3 protein: CANSEHRTILNTEAFF
D gene: TRBD2; V gene: TRBV4-2; clone size: -; J gene: TRBJ2-7; CDR3 DNA: TGTGCCAGCAGCCAGGAGGGACTAGCGGGGGTAGTTTCCTACGAGCAGTACTTC; CDR3 protein: CASSQEGLAGVVSYEQYF
D gene: -; V gene: TRBV6-5; clone size: few; J gene: TRBJ2-5; CDR3 DNA: TGTGCCAGCAGTTACTCCAGGAATATGGGCCAAGAGACCCAGTACTTC; CDR3 protein: CASSYSRNMGQETQYF
D gene: -; V gene: TRBV7-6; clone size: -; J gene: TRBJ1-1; CDR3 DNA: TGTGCCAGCAGCTTAGGAACCGAGGCCCATGCCGAAGCTTTCTTT; CDR3 protein: CASSLGTEAHAEAFF
D gene: -; V gene: TRBV30; clone size: few; J gene: TRBJ2-7; CDR3 DNA: TGTGCCTGGAGGGTAGTCTACGAGCAGTACTTC; CDR3 protein: CAWRVVYEQYF
D gene: -; V gene: TRBV5-1; clone size: -; J gene: TRBJ1-1; CDR3 DNA: TGCGCCAGCAGCTTGGGGACATTGAACACTGAAGCTTTCTTT; CDR3 protein: CASSLGTLNTEAFF
D gene: -; V gene: TRBV6-1; clone size: few; J gene: TRBJ2-2; CDR3 DNA: TGTGCCAGCAACCAACGGGGCACCGGGGAGCTGTTTTTT; CDR3 protein: CASNQRGTGELFF
D gene: -; V gene: TRBV13; clone size: few; J gene: TRBJ1-6; CDR3 DNA: TGTGCCAGCAGCTCCCTCAATTCACCCCTCCACTTT; CDR3 protein: CASSSLNSPLHF
D gene: -; V gene: TRBV28; clone size: few; J gene: TRBJ1-6; CDR3 DNA: TGTGCCAGCAGTCCAATCGGGACAAATAATTCACCCCTCCACTTT; CDR3 protein: CASSPIGTNNSPLHF
D gene: TRBD1; V gene: TRBV29-1; clone size: few; J gene: TRBJ2-1; CDR3 DNA: TGCAGCGTTGAAGCCGGACAGGGGGCGGCGAATGAGCAGTTCTTC; CDR3 protein: CSVEAGQGAANEQFF
D gene: TRBD2; V gene: TRBV2; clone size: few; J gene: TRBJ2-3; CDR3 DNA: TGTGCCAGCAGTGGCGCTAGCGGGGGGGCAGCAGATACGCAGTATTTT; CDR3 protein: CASSGASGGAADTQYF
D gene: TRBD1; V gene: TRBV30; clone size: few; J gene: TRBJ1-1; CDR3 DNA: TGTGCCTGGAGTGGGCCAGGGGGCTTAATCTACACTGAAGCTTTCTTT; CDR3 protein: CAWSGPGGLIYTEAFF
D gene: -; V gene: TRBV9; clone size: -; J gene: TRBJ1-5; CDR3 DNA: TGTGCCAGCAGCGTAGGACAGCAAGATCAGCCCCAGCATTTT; CDR3 protein: CASSVGQQDQPQHF
D gene: TRBD2; V gene: TRBV7-2; clone size: few; J gene: TRBJ2-4; CDR3 DNA: TGTGCCAGCAGCTTATATGGGGAGGGCAAAAACATTCAGTACTTC; CDR3 protein: CASSLYGEGKNIQYF
D gene: -; V gene: TRBV2; clone size: -; J gene: TRBJ1-3; CDR3 DNA: TGTGCCAGCGATCGACTCGGCAGTACAGGAAACACCATATATTTT; CDR3 protein: CASDRLGSTGNTIYF
D gene: -; V gene: TRBV6-5; clone size: few; J gene: TRBJ2-1; CDR3 DNA: TGTGCCAGCAGTCGCGCACCGAGCTCCTACAATGAGCAGTTCTTC; CDR3 protein: CASSRAPSSYNEQFF
D gene: TRBD1; V gene: TRBV6-6; clone size: -; J gene: TRBJ1-1; CDR3 DNA: TGTGCCAGCAGCCGGGACAGCCCATCGTTGGGCACTGAAGCTTTCTTT; CDR3 protein: CASSRDSPSLGTEAFF
D gene: TRBD1; V gene: TRBV9; clone size: few; J gene: TRBJ1-4; CDR3 DNA: TGTGCCAGCAGCCATTCCGGGACAGGGGGAGAAAAACTGTTTTTT; CDR3 protein: CASSHSGTGGEKLFF
D gene: TRBD1; V gene: TRBV5-1; clone size: few; J gene: TRBJ2-5; CDR3 DNA: TGCGCCAGCAGATCGGCGGGGACAGGGGTCCAAGAGACCCAGTACTTC; CDR3 protein: CASRSAGTGVQETQYF
D gene: TRBD1; V gene: TRBV4-3; clone size: few; J gene: TRBJ2-5; CDR3 DNA: TGCGCCAGCAGCCAAGAAGACAGGGGGCGAGAGACCCAGTACTTC; CDR3 protein: CASSQEDRGRETQYF
D gene: TRBD1; V gene: TRBV11-3; clone size: -; J gene: TRBJ1-1; CDR3 DNA: TGTGCCAGCAGCTTAGACCCCAGACAGGGTGGGACGGCTTTCTTT; CDR3 protein: CASSLDPRQGGTAFF